This T cell receptor (beta chain) emerged from a study of glioma-infiltrating T cells. Unmatched junction bases numbered 8, after V lost 4 bases and J lost 2 bases. This CDR3 contains 16 residues. Germline-derived CDR1 and CDR2 are DFQATT and SNEGSKA (reference sequence). Using RNA template, CDR3s of TCR alpha and beta were amplified with iRepertoire arm-PCR. For one-step reverse transcription and amplification, roughly 95-450 ng of tissue mRNA or PBMC total RNA was used. TCRdb passed the multiplex PCR reads through MiXCR, listing each CDR3 protein once. The sample has around 180,000 distinct CDR3 sequences; around 40% are singletons. Whole-study results and caveats: Gliomas, especially low-grade, showed above-expected tissue-blood divergence; non-neoplastic patients showed below. Only very few CDR3 sequences appeared in both tissue and blood.

This clonotype showed up just once. The target antigen is unknown. This clonotype was obtained from a human donor with low-grade glioma or glioblastoma, undergoing nonglioma brain surgery, or in good health (not recorded which). The rearrangement links TRBV20-1 to TRBJ2-3; TRBD2 agrees at 11 bases. Sequenced sample: glioma tissue, nonneoplastic brain tissue, or PBMCs (not recorded which). The CDR3 DNA reads as TGCAGTGCTATGACTAGCGGGATATGGGACACAGATACGCAGTATTTT. Translated: CSAMTSGIWDTDTQYF.